The source of this T cell receptor (beta chain) is a study of post-analysis software for immune sequencing data. General study results and limits: Several TRBV segments (TRBV5-6, TRBV5-1 and TRBV20-1 among them) occurred more frequently in patients than in controls.

This CDR3 has 14 amino acids. The V gene lost 4 bases and the J gene lost 2 bases, with 11 bases spanning the gap. This clonotype came up many times. Antigen specificity is unknown. Every TCR beta cDNA library bore unique molecular identifiers. One entry per CDR3 protein results from TCRdb running MiXCR on the PCR reads. The profile shows about 380,000 distinct CDR3 sequences, approximately 33% of them singletons. The receptor was derived from a girl between 10 and 17 years old with multiple sclerosis. The chain joins TRBV12-3 or TRBV12-4 to TRBJ1-2; TRBD1 might be the D (5 bases). The sequencing sample was made of blood. The CDR3 DNA sequence: TGTGCCAGCAGTTCACAGGCGAGAAACTATGGCTACACCTTC. This sequence encodes CASSSQARNYGYTF.